This T cell receptor (beta chain) comes out of a study of PD-L1 blockade in urothelial cancer. Across the whole study: Between 0 and 3 prior chemotherapy regimens had been given to patients.

Time point: peripheral blood 6 weeks after treatment start. This clone was observed once. Every PCR got spiked synthetic TCR analog templates. TCRdb's copy holds only in-frame clones and misses some; the assay was immunoSEQ multiplex PCR. Of about 44,000 clones in the sample, roughly nine tenths were seen once. Sample: PBMCs, taken around atezolizumab (anti-PD-L1) treatment. The origin of this receptor is a man aged 65-85 years with urothelial cancer.

CDR3 bases: TGTGCCAGCAGCGAGACAGGGGGCTCCTACAATGAGCAGTTCTTC. It is translated as CASSETGGSYNEQFF. The gene calls are TRBV6-5 and TRBJ2-1; TRBD1 matches at 9 bases. V shed 6 bases, J shed 0 bases, and the junction held 3 bases outside the gene matches. The CDR3 extends over 15 amino acids. CDR1 is MNHEY and CDR2 is SVGAGI in the germline V gene.